This is a list of T cell receptor beta chains from one sample in a study of cytomegalovirus exposure and HLA in healthy donors. This table comes from immunoSEQ multiplex PCR, and its TCRdb copy is limited to in-frame clones, with some not included. Of about 150,000 clones detected, just under 75% appear once; the ten largest clones hold 1.5% to 2%. The sequenced sample was PBMCs. The origin of the receptors is a woman aged 18-29 years in good health and CMV-seronegative. Each CDR3 is given with its conserved first and last residue. The order of the fields is J gene, CDR3 length, clone size, D gene, V gene, CDR3 DNA, CDR3 protein. A D gene is named only where the DNA matches it firmly. A clone size is listed for some rows: how often the clone was seen (once, few, many), or a class if it is expanded.

j_gene: TRBJ1-3; len: 15; abundance: -; d_gene: TRBD1; v_gene: TRBV19; CDR3nt: TGTGCCAGTAGTCCTGGGACAGCAGGAGGAAACACCATATATTTT; CDR3aa: CASSPGTAGGNTIYF
j_gene: TRBJ2-7; len: 14; abundance: -; d_gene: TRBD1; v_gene: TRBV5-4; CDR3nt: TGTGCCAGCAGCTTGGGGGCAGGGGGCTTCGAGCAGTACTTC; CDR3aa: CASSLGAGGFEQYF
j_gene: TRBJ1-4; len: 14; abundance: -; d_gene: -; v_gene: TRBV18; CDR3nt: TGTGCCAGCTCACCCCAAGGGGGTAATGAAAAACTGTTTTTT; CDR3aa: CASSPQGGNEKLFF
j_gene: TRBJ2-1; len: 13; abundance: -; d_gene: TRBD2; v_gene: TRBV7-2; CDR3nt: TGTGCCAGCAGCCGGACTAGGTTGGATGAGCAGTTCTTC; CDR3aa: CASSRTRLDEQFF
j_gene: TRBJ1-2; len: 14; abundance: -; d_gene: TRBD1; v_gene: TRBV7-9; CDR3nt: TGTGCCAGCAGCTTAGCGGGGACAGGGGTTGGCTACACCTTC; CDR3aa: CASSLAGTGVGYTF
j_gene: TRBJ1-5; len: 15; abundance: -; d_gene: TRBD1; v_gene: TRBV5-4; CDR3nt: TGTGCCAGCAGCTCGTGGGGACAGGAGAATCAGCCCCAGCATTTT; CDR3aa: CASSSWGQENQPQHF
j_gene: TRBJ1-2; len: 11; abundance: -; d_gene: -; v_gene: TRBV29-1; CDR3nt: TGCAGCGTTGATGCAGGGAACGGCTACACCTTC; CDR3aa: CSVDAGNGYTF
j_gene: TRBJ2-1; len: 17; abundance: few; d_gene: TRBD2; v_gene: TRBV4-3; CDR3nt: TGCGCCAGCAGCCAAGATAGAAGCGGGAGGGCCTACAATGAGCAGTTCTTC; CDR3aa: CASSQDRSGRAYNEQFF
j_gene: TRBJ1-5; len: 14; abundance: -; d_gene: TRBD1; v_gene: TRBV28; CDR3nt: TGTGCCAGTATCCGGGACAGGGGCTCACAGCCCCAGCATTTT; CDR3aa: CASIRDRGSQPQHF
j_gene: TRBJ2-1; len: 13; abundance: -; d_gene: -; v_gene: TRBV12-5; CDR3nt: TGTGCTAGTGGTTTGGAGGGGTGGAATGAGCAGTTCTTC; CDR3aa: CASGLEGWNEQFF
j_gene: TRBJ2-5; len: 15; abundance: -; d_gene: TRBD2; v_gene: TRBV13; CDR3nt: TGTGCCAGCAGCGAGGGACTAGCGGGAACGGAGACCCAGTACTTC; CDR3aa: CASSEGLAGTETQYF
j_gene: TRBJ1-1; len: 14; abundance: -; d_gene: -; v_gene: TRBV30; CDR3nt: TGTGCCTGGAGTCGGATTGGACAGACGGGGGAAGCTTTCTTT; CDR3aa: CAWSRIGQTGEAFF
j_gene: TRBJ1-5; len: 15; abundance: -; d_gene: -; v_gene: TRBV6-6; CDR3nt: TGTGCCAGCAGTTACGAGGCAGGACGGGGGCAGCCCCAGCATTTT; CDR3aa: CASSYEAGRGQPQHF
j_gene: TRBJ1-3; len: 14; abundance: -; d_gene: -; v_gene: TRBV9; CDR3nt: TGTGCCAGCAGCGTAGGGAGCTCTGGAAACACCATATATTTT; CDR3aa: CASSVGSSGNTIYF
j_gene: TRBJ1-4; len: 14; abundance: -; d_gene: -; v_gene: TRBV15; CDR3nt: TGTGCCACCAGCAGAGATCCAGGCAAGGAAAAACTGTTTTTT; CDR3aa: CATSRDPGKEKLFF
j_gene: TRBJ2-7; len: 13; abundance: few; d_gene: -; v_gene: TRBV4-3; CDR3nt: TGCGCCAGCAGCCAAGAAGAGGTGAGCGAGCAGTACTTC; CDR3aa: CASSQEEVSEQYF
j_gene: TRBJ2-3; len: 16; abundance: once; d_gene: TRBD2; v_gene: TRBV7-2; CDR3nt: TGTGCCAGCAGCTTAGCTGGGACTAGCGGGAGAAATACGCAGTATTTT; CDR3aa: CASSLAGTSGRNTQYF
j_gene: TRBJ1-5; len: 13; abundance: -; d_gene: -; v_gene: TRBV28; CDR3nt: TGTGCCAGCAGTTTAGGTACTTATCAGCCCCAGCATTTT; CDR3aa: CASSLGTYQPQHF
j_gene: TRBJ1-1; len: 14; abundance: -; d_gene: TRBD1; v_gene: TRBV7-2; CDR3nt: TGTGCCAGCAGCGAGGGGGCGGCGAACACTGAAGCTTTCTTT; CDR3aa: CASSEGAANTEAFF
j_gene: TRBJ2-2; len: 15; abundance: -; d_gene: -; v_gene: TRBV10-3; CDR3nt: TGTGCCATCAGACCCCGGGCTAGCGACACCGGGGAGCTGTTTTTT; CDR3aa: CAIRPRASDTGELFF
j_gene: TRBJ1-6; len: 14; abundance: -; d_gene: -; v_gene: TRBV9; CDR3nt: TGTGCCAGCAGCGTAGATGAGGGGGTCTCACCCCTCCACTTT; CDR3aa: CASSVDEGVSPLHF
j_gene: TRBJ1-3; len: 16; abundance: -; d_gene: -; v_gene: TRBV18; CDR3nt: TGTGCCAGCTCACCCTCTTCCGCTATCTCTGGAAACACCATATATTTT; CDR3aa: CASSPSSAISGNTIYF
j_gene: TRBJ2-4; len: 13; abundance: -; d_gene: -; v_gene: TRBV19; CDR3nt: TGTGCCAGTAGCTTGGAGGGCCGAAACATTCAGTACTTC; CDR3aa: CASSLEGRNIQYF
j_gene: TRBJ2-7; len: 13; abundance: -; d_gene: -; v_gene: TRBV15; CDR3nt: TGTGCCACCAGCAGAGATCTAGAGTACGAGCAGTACTTC; CDR3aa: CATSRDLEYEQYF
j_gene: TRBJ1-2; len: 14; abundance: -; d_gene: TRBD1; v_gene: TRBV6-1; CDR3nt: TGTGCCAGCAGTTCACAGGGGGCGGGCTATGGCTACACCTTC; CDR3aa: CASSSQGAGYGYTF
j_gene: TRBJ2-5; len: 14; abundance: -; d_gene: -; v_gene: TRBV5-1; CDR3nt: TGCGCCAGCAGCTTTCAGGGTATTCCGGAGACCCAGTACTTC; CDR3aa: CASSFQGIPETQYF
j_gene: TRBJ2-7; len: 14; abundance: -; d_gene: TRBD1; v_gene: TRBV5-4; CDR3nt: TGTGCCAGCAGCTTGAGGACAGGGGCCTACGAGCAGTACTTC; CDR3aa: CASSLRTGAYEQYF
j_gene: TRBJ1-5; len: 14; abundance: -; d_gene: -; v_gene: TRBV30; CDR3nt: TGTGCCTGGAGCGGTCTCGGGAGCAATCAGCCCCAGCATTTT; CDR3aa: CAWSGLGSNQPQHF
j_gene: TRBJ2-7; len: 11; abundance: -; d_gene: -; v_gene: TRBV6-4; CDR3nt: TGTGCCAGCAGTGCCGTGTCCGAGCAGTACTTC; CDR3aa: CASSAVSEQYF
j_gene: TRBJ1-5; len: 13; abundance: -; d_gene: -; v_gene: TRBV27; CDR3nt: TGTGCCAGCACCCCTCGGGGGGATCAGCCCCAGCATTTT; CDR3aa: CASTPRGDQPQHF
j_gene: TRBJ2-7; len: 14; abundance: -; d_gene: TRBD1; v_gene: TRBV5-1; CDR3nt: TGCGCCAGCAGCTTGGAGGGGGCAGGTTACGAGCAGTACTTC; CDR3aa: CASSLEGAGYEQYF
j_gene: TRBJ2-7; len: 18; abundance: -; d_gene: TRBD2; v_gene: TRBV4-1; CDR3nt: TGCGCCAGCAGCCGAGAGCAGGCGCGGGGGAGCCCCCCCTACGAGCAGTACTTC; CDR3aa: CASSREQARGSPPYEQYF
j_gene: TRBJ1-3; len: 15; abundance: -; d_gene: -; v_gene: TRBV9; CDR3nt: TGTGCCAGCAGCCCTCGAGGCGGGGGTGGAAACACCATATATTTT; CDR3aa: CASSPRGGGGNTIYF
j_gene: TRBJ1-6; len: 16; abundance: -; d_gene: -; v_gene: TRBV30; CDR3nt: TGTGCCTGGAGTAAGGTTATCCAGGTCTATAATTCACCCCTCCACTTT; CDR3aa: CAWSKVIQVYNSPLHF
j_gene: TRBJ2-5; len: 13; abundance: -; d_gene: -; v_gene: TRBV5-8; CDR3nt: TGTGCCAGCAGCTTGGCCGGCGGAGAGACCCAGTACTTC; CDR3aa: CASSLAGGETQYF
j_gene: TRBJ2-3; len: 13; abundance: -; d_gene: -; v_gene: TRBV7-2; CDR3nt: TGTGCCAGCAGCCGCTTAGAGGGAGATACGCAGTATTTT; CDR3aa: CASSRLEGDTQYF
j_gene: TRBJ1-6; len: 16; abundance: -; d_gene: -; v_gene: TRBV25-1; CDR3nt: TGTGCCAGCAGTGAATGGTCGAGCTCCTATAATTCACCCCTCCACTTT; CDR3aa: CASSEWSSSYNSPLHF